These 9 T cell receptor beta chains were all obtained from the same sample, sequenced in a study of T cell changes during pregnancy in multiple sclerosis. Only in-frame clones appear in the TCRdb table, and some are missing; sequencing was by immunoSEQ multiplex PCR. Here the sample spans about 69,000 clones, about 91% being singletons. The starting material was CD4+ T cells from peripheral blood mononuclear cells, obtained in the third trimester of pregnancy. Receptors were obtained from a female donor in good health, enrolled as a control in a pregnancy study.

The J gene is TRBJ1-6, the V gene TRBV18; no clear D gene. V lost 6 bases and J 8 bases, leaving 11 bases between the germline ends. Germline CDR1 and CDR2: KGHSH and LQKENI. This CDR3 is 13 amino acids long. The CDR3 nucleotides read TGTGCCAGCTCCGGAACTATGGATTCACCCCTCCACTTT. This sequence encodes CASSGTMDSPLHF. Full variable domain (rest looked up from reference TRBV18 and TRBJ1-6): NAGVMQNPRHLVRRRGQEARLRCSPMKGHSHVYWYRQLPEEGLKFMVYLQKENIIDESGMPKERFSAEFPKEGPSILRIQQVVRGDSAAYFCASSGTMDSPLHFGNGTRLTVT.

V is TRBV30 and J is TRBJ2-1, with 7 bases that match TRBD1. V lost 5 bases and J lost 0; bases outside the gene matches: 4. Germline V CDR1 and CDR2: GTSNPN, SVGIG (reference sequence). This CDR3 comprises 14 residues. The CDR3 loop is CAWQGTVSYNEQFF. As DNA, the CDR3 is TGTGCCTGGCAAGGGACAGTCTCCTACAATGAGCAGTTCTTC. Variable domain in full (rest from reference TRBV30 and TRBJ2-1): SQTIHQWPATLVQPVGSPLSLECTVEGTSNPNLYWYRQAAGRGLQLLFYSVGIGQISSEVPQNLSASRPQDRQFILSSKKLLLSDSGFYLCAWQGTVSYNEQFFGPGTRLTVL.

The rearrangement links TRBV7-9 to TRBJ1-1, with TRBD1 identical over 7 bases. The V gene's germline CDR1 is SEHNR and CDR2 FQNEAQ (reference sequence). The ends lost 3 bases at V and 4 bases at J; junction bases unmatched: 11. This CDR3 has 16 residues. As DNA, the CDR3 is TGTGCCAGCAGCTTTCTACCTACAGGGGCCACCACTGAAGCTTTCTTT. It translates to CASSFLPTGATTEAFF.

This chain joins TRBV5-4 and TRBJ1-1; no definite D call. CDR1 is SGHNT, CDR2 YYREEE, per germline (reference sequence). The V and J ends lost 4 bases and 2 bases respectively, with 9 bases between them. This CDR3 contains 13 residues. CDR3 sequence reads: CASSPAGNTEAFF. The CDR3 DNA follows: TGTGCCAGCAGCCCCGCAGGAAACACTGAAGCTTTCTTT. The whole variable domain, remainder taken from reference TRBV5-4 and TRBJ1-1, is ETGVTQSPTHLIKTRGQQVTLRCSSQSGHNTVSWYQQALGQGPQFIFQYYREEENGRGNFPPRFSGLQFPNYSSELNVNALELDDSALYLCASSPAGNTEAFFGQGTRLTVV.

This CDR3 reads CASSYSYTTDTQYF. The CDR3 DNA is TGTGCCAGCAGTTACTCGTACACCACAGATACGCAGTATTTT. The rearrangement links TRBV6-5 to TRBJ2-3; D remains ambiguous. CDR1 MNHEY and CDR2 SVGAGI come from the germline V gene. Deletions cut 0 bases from V and 2 bases from J, with 6 bases between. The length of the CDR3 is 14 residues.

V and J are TRBV5-1 and TRBJ2-1, with 12 bases fitting TRBD2. With 0 bases clipped from V and 7 bases from J, the junction kept 5 bases outside the gene matches. Germline V lookup: CDR1 SGHRS, CDR2 YFSETQ. The CDR3 consists of 16 residues. The DNA for the CDR3 is TGCGCCAGCAGCTTGGTCCCTAGCGGGGGGGCGAATGAGCAGTTCTTC. This gives the protein CASSLVPSGGANEQFF.

The rearrangement links TRBV5-5 to TRBJ1-1; a possible D gene is TRBD1 (5 bases). CDR1 and CDR2 from the germline V gene are SGHKS and YYEKEE (reference sequence). Trimming removed 5 bases at V and 0 bases at J, with 14 bases between. CDR3 length equals 15 residues. DNA of the CDR3: TGTGCCAGCAGGACACCGGGGACTATGAACACTGAAGCTTTCTTT. Protein sequence: CASRTPGTMNTEAFF. Full variable domain (rest looked up from reference TRBV5-5 and TRBJ1-1): DAGVTQSPTHLIKTRGQQVTLRCSPISGHKSVSWYQQVLGQGPQFIFQYYEKEERGRGNFPDRFSARQFPNYSSELNVNALLLGDSALYLCASRTPGTMNTEAFFGQGTRLTVV.

The gene calls are TRBV27 and TRBJ1-1, with 9 nucleotides matching TRBD1. This CDR3 region has 14 residues. The V gene end was trimmed by 5 bases and the J gene end by 5 bases; junction bases not matched to a gene: 6. The germline V gene has CDR1 MNHEY and CDR2 SMNVEV (reference sequence). The CDR3 coding sequence is TGTGCCAGCAGTCACAGGGGGCAGGGGACTGAAGCTTTCTTT. The encoded protein is CASSHRGQGTEAFF.

V gene TRBV28 combines with J gene TRBJ2-5; 7 positions agree with TRBD1. Germline trimming cut 5 bases from V and 7 bases from J; bases unmatched to any gene: 10. Looked up from germline, CDR1 is MDHEN and CDR2 is SYDVKM. This CDR3 contains 14 residues. The CDR3 coding sequence is TGTGCCAGCAGTCCCCGTCGGGGACAGTTGACCCAGTACTTC. It yields the protein CASSPRRGQLTQYF.